This TCR beta chain was profiled in a study of T-cell reconstitution after alpha-beta-depleted transplantation in children (dated by TCRdb to about 2016). Some background on the complete study: Using TCR repertoire profiling, the study quantitatively followed how T-cell immune reconstitution unfolded in children after TCRalphabeta/CD19-depleted allogeneic hematopoietic cell transplantation.

Points the paper makes about the study in general: The apparently early recovery of alphabetaT-cell counts about two months after transplant reportedly depended on only several hundred rapidly expanded clones that came from non-depleted graft cells. Over the following months the frequencies of hyperexpanded clones went down, and after one year T-cell counts and TCRbeta diversity were mostly credited to newly produced T cells. In some patients, the high TCRbeta diversity seen at day 60 was put down to recipient T cells and intrathymic progenitors that had survived conditioning.

Library preparation was by PCR. The instrument given in TCRdb is Illumina HiSeq 2500. TCR library preparation used molecular barcoding, with unique molecular identifiers applied to normalize quantification of the TCRbeta repertoire. Using fastp at Q25 and MiXCR, TCRdb reprocessed the public reads and kept productive beta chains. Rows with one shared CDR3 protein collapse into an entry with the most common genes and DNA. The sample profile shows about 260,000 distinct CDR3 sequences; around 7.8% of them were found once. The top ten hold almost 6.5% of the sample. In its sample, this clonotype was seen many times. Its target antigen remains unknown. Base qualities are missing; no much larger clone stands one base away. The sample's treatment or condition label, decoded: allogeneic hematopoietic cell transplantation with graft depleted of TCRalphabeta T cells and CD19 B cells. TCRalphabeta/CD19-depleted allogeneic hematopoietic cell grafts were given to the transplant recipients, all of whom were children.

From the germline V gene, CDR1 is MNHNS and CDR2 is SASEGT. Deletion took 6 bases off V and 0 bases off J, with a span of 18 bases between the germline ends. Measured from the cysteine to the phenylalanine, the CDR3 is 17 residues long. The read is trimmed to its CDR3 DNA, 51 bases read in frame from base 1. The sample consisted of PBMCs, mostly from graft donor cells, taken 180 days after TCRalphabeta/CD19-depleted stem cell transplant. The sequence derives from a male patient aged 10 to 17 who had a stem cell transplant for acute lymphoblastic leukemia, so the T cells may come from the graft donor. Recombination connected TRBV6-1 to TRBJ1-5, with the D gene not confidently named. The CDR3 amino acid sequence is: CASSPGSTPYSNQPQHF. The DNA sequence is TGTGCCAGCAGCCCCGGAAGTACCCCTTATAGCAATCAGCCCCAGCATTTT.